This entry features one T cell receptor beta chain sequence. Its specificity is unknown. This entry belongs to a study of Graves' ophthalmopathy and Graves' hyperthyroidism. RNA transcripts yielded amplified TCR beta CDR3 regions. An initial RT-PCR round employing HTBI primers preceded a second-round multiplex PCR. TCRdb itself ran the multiplex PCR reads through MiXCR, one entry per CDR3 protein. The data show 450,000 or so distinct CDR3 sequences, around an eighth seen once. The CDR3 sequence is 15 residues long. Trimming removed 1 base from V and 4 bases from J, with 11 bases in between. Germline V gene lookup returns CDR1 MNHNS and CDR2 SASEGT. The study's findings and limits: The model achieved about 64% sensitivity and roughly 79% specificity for ophthalmopathy progression.

Specimen: blood. This clonotype was sampled from a woman in her 30s with Graves' ophthalmopathy. V is TRBV6-1 and J is TRBJ1-5; D gene uncertain. Here the CDR3 DNA reads TGTGCCAGCAGTGAAGGGCCCGGGGTTAATCAGCCCCAGCATTTT. It codes for CASSEGPGVNQPQHF.